Here is one T cell receptor beta chain with its context. This clone was seen a single time. The clone's antigen remains unknown. No qualities accompany the bases; no much larger clone lies one base away. TCRbeta CDR3 regions were amplified from genomic DNA using the immunoSEQ Assay, a bias-controlled multiplex PCR. From the authors' description of their analysis: Nucleated cell counts per sample were estimated from amplification of reference gene primers within the assay. To quantify the absolute abundance of each unique TCRbeta CDR3 rearrangement, sequence reads were collapsed and filtered. For each sample, productive Simpson clonality was calculated as the square root of Simpson's diversity index across productive rearrangements. TCRdb took over this immuneACCESS table, retaining in-frame rearrangements with V and J assigned. Such tables are incomplete; in checked studies, under half of the missing clones stem from an unresolved V gene, and the remainder is unexplained. V and J calls and clone size follow that table, whereas D and trimming were derived from the DNA. The sample has approximately 180,000 clones on record, about three quarters of them singletons. The ten largest clones represent 26% of the sample.

This record comes from a study of blood T cell repertoires in COVID-19 (dated by TCRdb to 2020 to 2021). The study in broad terms: Samples covering the acute and convalescent phases of COVID-19 were provided by collaborators in the United States, Italy and Spain. Where available, HLA class I and class II types were obtained from metadata supplied by the sample provider rather than from assay-based typing. Samples were obtained from the ongoing ImmuneRACE study (first 160 participants) and from 1,254 subjects provided by 6 global collaborators. Deeply sampled blood TCRbeta repertoires from subjects exposed to, actively infected with, or recovered from COVID-19 were included in the dataset. The repertoires were released in a freely available public database meant as a resource for research on the immune response to SARS-CoV-2. The sample metadata nearly always contained a de-identified subject ID, COVID-19 status, age in years and sex. The material from the prospective study consisted of cDNA or gDNA derived from T cells, B-cell-depleted T cells, or PBMCs.

Each collaborating institution followed its own protocols to collect whole blood in K2EDTA tubes. For TCRbeta analysis, collaborators shipped samples in one of three forms: frozen whole blood, isolated PBMCs, or DNA extracted from either of those sample types. The investigation overall reported the following: The quantity of clinical and demographic metadata differed by source and by participant and was supplied without curation.

Looking up the germline V gene yields CDR1 SNHLY and CDR2 FYNNEI. V gives up 3 bases and J gives up 0 bases, and the segment between their germline ends measures 12 bases. Spanning cysteine to phenylalanine, the CDR3 consists of 16 amino acids. Here the CDR3 DNA is all that survives: 48 bases in frame from base 1. Sequencing used peripheral blood. In this chain, TRBV2 is recombined with TRBJ2-1, and the D gene may be TRBD2, 7 bases matching. The TCR sequence derives from a woman aged 70-85 years with acute or convalescent COVID-19. The CDR3 sequence is CASSEGGGSSYNEQFF. Read as DNA, the sequence is TGTGCCAGCAGTGAGGGGGGCGGGAGCTCCTACAATGAGCAGTTCTTC.